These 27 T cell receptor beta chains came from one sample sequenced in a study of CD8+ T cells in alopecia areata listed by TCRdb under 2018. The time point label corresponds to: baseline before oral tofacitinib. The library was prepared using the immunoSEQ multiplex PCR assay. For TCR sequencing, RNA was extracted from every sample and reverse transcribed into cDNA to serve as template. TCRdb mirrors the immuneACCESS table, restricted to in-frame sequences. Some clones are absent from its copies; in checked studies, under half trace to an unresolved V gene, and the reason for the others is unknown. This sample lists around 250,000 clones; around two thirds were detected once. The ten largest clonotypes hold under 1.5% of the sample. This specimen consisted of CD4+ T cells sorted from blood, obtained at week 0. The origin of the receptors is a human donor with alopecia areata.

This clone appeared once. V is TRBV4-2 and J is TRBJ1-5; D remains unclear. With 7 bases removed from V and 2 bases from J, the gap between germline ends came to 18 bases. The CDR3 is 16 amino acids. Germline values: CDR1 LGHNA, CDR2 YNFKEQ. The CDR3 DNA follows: TGTGCCAGCACCCGGATGTGGGTTAGGCGCAATCAGCCCCAGCATTTT. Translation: CASTRMWVRRNQPQHF.

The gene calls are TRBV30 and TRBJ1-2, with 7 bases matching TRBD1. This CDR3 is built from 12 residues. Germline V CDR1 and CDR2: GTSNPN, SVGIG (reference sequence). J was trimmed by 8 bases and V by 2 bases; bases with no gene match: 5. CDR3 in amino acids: CAWSQDREGYTF. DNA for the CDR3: TGTGCCTGGAGTCAAGACAGGGAAGGCTACACCTTC.

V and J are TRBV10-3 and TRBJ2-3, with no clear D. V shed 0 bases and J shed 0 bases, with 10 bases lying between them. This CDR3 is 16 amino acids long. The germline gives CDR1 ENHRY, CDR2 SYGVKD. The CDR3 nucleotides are TGTGCCATCAGTGAGTCTCCGGGCGATAGCACAGATACGCAGTATTTT. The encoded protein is CAISESPGDSTDTQYF.

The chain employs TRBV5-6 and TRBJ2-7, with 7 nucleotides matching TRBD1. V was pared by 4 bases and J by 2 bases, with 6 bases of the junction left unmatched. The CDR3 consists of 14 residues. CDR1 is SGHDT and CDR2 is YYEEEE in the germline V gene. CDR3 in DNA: TGTGCCAGCAGCCCGACAGGGAGTCCCTACGAGCAGTACTTC. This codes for CASSPTGSPYEQYF.

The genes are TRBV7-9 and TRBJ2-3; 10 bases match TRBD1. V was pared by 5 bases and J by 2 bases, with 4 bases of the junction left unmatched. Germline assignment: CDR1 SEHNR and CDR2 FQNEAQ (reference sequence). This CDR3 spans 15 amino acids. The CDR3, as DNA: TGTGCCAGCAGCCTGGGACAGGGGAACACAGATACGCAGTATTTT. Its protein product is CASSLGQGNTDTQYF.

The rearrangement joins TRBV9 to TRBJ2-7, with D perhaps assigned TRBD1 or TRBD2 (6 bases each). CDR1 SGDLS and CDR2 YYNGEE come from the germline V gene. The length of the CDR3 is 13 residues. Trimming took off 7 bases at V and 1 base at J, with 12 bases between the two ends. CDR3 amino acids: CASPGDTSYEQYF. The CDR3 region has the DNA TGTGCCAGCCCGGGGGACACGTCCTACGAGCAGTACTTC.

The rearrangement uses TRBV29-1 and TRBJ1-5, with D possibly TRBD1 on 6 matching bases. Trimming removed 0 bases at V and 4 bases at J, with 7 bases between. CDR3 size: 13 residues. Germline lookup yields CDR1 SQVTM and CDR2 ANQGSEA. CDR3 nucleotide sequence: TGCAGCGTTGAAGAACAGGGTAATCAGCCCCAGCATTTT. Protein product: CSVEEQGNQPQHF.

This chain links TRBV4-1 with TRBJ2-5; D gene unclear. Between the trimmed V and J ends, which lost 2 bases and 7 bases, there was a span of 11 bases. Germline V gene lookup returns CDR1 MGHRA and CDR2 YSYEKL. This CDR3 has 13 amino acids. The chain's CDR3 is CASSQPEKGTQYF. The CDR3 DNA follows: TGCGCCAGCAGCCAACCCGAAAAGGGGACCCAGTACTTC.

CDR3 in DNA: TGTGCCAGCAGCTTATATCCGGCTAGCGGGGTCACAGATACGCAGTATTTT. This translates into CASSLYPASGVTDTQYF. The rearrangement joins TRBV7-9 to TRBJ2-3, with 9 bases aligning to TRBD2. This CDR3 region has 17 residues. Looked up from germline, CDR1 is SEHNR and CDR2 is FQNEAQ (reference sequence). The V gene end was trimmed by 2 bases and the J gene end by 2 bases; junction bases not matched to a gene: 8.

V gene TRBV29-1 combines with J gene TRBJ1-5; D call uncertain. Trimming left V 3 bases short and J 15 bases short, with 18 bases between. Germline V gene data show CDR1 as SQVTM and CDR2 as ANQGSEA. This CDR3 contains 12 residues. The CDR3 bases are TGCAGCGTTGAGGCCCCTCTAATGGTGAGGCATTTT. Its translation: CSVEAPLMVRHF.

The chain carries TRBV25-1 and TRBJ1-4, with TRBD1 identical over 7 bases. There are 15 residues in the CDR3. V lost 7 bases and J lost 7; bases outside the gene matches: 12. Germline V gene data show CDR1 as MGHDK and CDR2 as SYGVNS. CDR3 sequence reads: CASIDHRGSGEKLFF. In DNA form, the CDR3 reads TGTGCCAGCATCGACCACAGGGGAAGTGGTGAAAAACTGTTTTTT.

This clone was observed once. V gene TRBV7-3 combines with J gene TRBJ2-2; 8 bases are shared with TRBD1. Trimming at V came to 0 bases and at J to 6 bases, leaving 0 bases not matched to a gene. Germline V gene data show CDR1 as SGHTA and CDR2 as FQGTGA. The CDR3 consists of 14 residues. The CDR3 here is CASSLTQGAGELFF. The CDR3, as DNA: TGTGCCAGCAGCTTAACACAGGGGGCCGGGGAGCTGTTTTTT.

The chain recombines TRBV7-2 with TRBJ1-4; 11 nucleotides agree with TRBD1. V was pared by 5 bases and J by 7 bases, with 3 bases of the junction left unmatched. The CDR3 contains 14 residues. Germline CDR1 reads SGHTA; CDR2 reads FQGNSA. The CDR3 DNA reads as TGTGCCAGCAGCGTTGGACAGGGGGCTGAAAAACTGTTTTTT. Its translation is CASSVGQGAEKLFF.

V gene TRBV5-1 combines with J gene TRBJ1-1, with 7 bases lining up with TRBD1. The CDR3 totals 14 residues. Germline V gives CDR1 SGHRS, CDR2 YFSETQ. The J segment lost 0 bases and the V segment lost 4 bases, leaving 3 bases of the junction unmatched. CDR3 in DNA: TGCGCCAGCAGCACAGGACAGGTGAACACTGAAGCTTTCTTT. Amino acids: CASSTGQVNTEAFF.

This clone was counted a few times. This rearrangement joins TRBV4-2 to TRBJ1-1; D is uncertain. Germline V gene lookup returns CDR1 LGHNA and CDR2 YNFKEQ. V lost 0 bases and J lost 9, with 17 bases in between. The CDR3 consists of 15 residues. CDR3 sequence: CASSQEVRVPQQAFF. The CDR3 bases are TGTGCCAGCAGCCAAGAGGTCCGGGTCCCACAGCAAGCTTTCTTT.

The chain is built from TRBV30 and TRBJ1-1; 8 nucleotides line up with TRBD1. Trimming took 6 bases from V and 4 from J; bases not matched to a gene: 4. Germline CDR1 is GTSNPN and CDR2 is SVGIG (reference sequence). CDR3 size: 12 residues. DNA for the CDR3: TGTGCCTGCAACAGGGGGACCACTGAAGCTTTCTTT. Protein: CACNRGTTEAFF.

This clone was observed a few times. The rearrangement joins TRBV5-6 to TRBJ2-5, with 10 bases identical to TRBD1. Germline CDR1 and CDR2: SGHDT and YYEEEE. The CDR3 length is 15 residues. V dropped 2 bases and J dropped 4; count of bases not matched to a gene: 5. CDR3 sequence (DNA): TGTGCCAGCAGCTTTAGGACAGGGGGTCCAGAGACCCAGTACTTC. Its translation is CASSFRTGGPETQYF.

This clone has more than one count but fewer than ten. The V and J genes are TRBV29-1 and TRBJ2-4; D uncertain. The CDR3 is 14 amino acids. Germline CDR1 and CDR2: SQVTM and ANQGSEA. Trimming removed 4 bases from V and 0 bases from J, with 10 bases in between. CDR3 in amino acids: CSVVPDLAKNIQYF. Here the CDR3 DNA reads TGCAGCGTTGTTCCGGACCTAGCCAAAAACATTCAGTACTTC. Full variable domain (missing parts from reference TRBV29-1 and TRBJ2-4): SAVISQKPSRDICQRGTSLTIQCQVDSQVTMMFWYRQQPGQSLTLIATANQGSEATYESGFVIDKFPISRPNLTFSTLTVSNMSPEDSSIYLCSVVPDLAKNIQYFGAGTRLSVL.

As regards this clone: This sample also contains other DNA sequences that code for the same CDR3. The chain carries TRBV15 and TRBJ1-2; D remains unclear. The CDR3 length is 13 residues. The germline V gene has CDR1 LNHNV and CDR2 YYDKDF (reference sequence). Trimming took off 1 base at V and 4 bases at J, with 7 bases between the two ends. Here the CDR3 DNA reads TGTGCCACCAGCAGAGGGGGAGGCTATGGCTACACCTTC. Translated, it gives CATSRGGGYGYTF.

The CDR3 protein is CAWSTSSGVKHTGELFF. CDR3 bases: TGTGCCTGGAGTACGAGTAGCGGGGTTAAGCACACCGGGGAGCTGTTTTTT. The chain carries TRBV30 and TRBJ2-2; 8 bases are a match to TRBD2. Per germline, CDR1 GTSNPN and CDR2 SVGIG (reference sequence). V shed 2 bases and J 3 bases; nucleotides not matched to a gene: 11. The CDR3 consists of 17 residues. Drawing the rest from reference TRBV30 and TRBJ2-2, the complete variable domain is SQTIHQWPATLVQPVGSPLSLECTVEGTSNPNLYWYRQAAGRGLQLLFYSVGIGQISSEVPQNLSASRPQDRQFILSSKKLLLSDSGFYLCAWSTSSGVKHTGELFFGEGSRLTVL.

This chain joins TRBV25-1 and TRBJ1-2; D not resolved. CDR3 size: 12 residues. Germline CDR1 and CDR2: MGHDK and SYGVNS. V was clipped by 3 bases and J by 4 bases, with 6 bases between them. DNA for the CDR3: TGTGCCAGCAGTGAGGAGGGCTATGGCTACACCTTC. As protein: CASSEEGYGYTF.

The CDR3 loop is CASSLNREVSNTGELFF. Written as DNA, the CDR3 is TGTGCCAGCAGCTTAAACCGGGAGGTTTCGAACACCGGGGAGCTGTTTTTT. The chain uses TRBV7-2 and TRBJ2-2, with 7 bases lining up with TRBD2. Losses at the gene ends were 2 bases for V and 0 bases for J; bases not matched to a gene: 6. Germline values: CDR1 SGHTA, CDR2 FQGNSA. This CDR3 has 17 residues.

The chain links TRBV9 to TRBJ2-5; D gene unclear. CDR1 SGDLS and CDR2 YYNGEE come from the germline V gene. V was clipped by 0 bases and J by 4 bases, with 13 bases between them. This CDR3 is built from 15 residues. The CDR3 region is CASSVDRAWGETQYF. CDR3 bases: TGTGCCAGCAGCGTAGATCGGGCTTGGGGAGAGACCCAGTACTTC.

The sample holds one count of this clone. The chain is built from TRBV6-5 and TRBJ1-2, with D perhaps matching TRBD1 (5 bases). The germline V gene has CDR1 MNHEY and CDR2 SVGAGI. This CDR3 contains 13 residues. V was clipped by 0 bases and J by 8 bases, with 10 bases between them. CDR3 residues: CASSYSGLPGYTF. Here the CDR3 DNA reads TGTGCCAGCAGTTACTCGGGACTACCAGGCTACACCTTC.

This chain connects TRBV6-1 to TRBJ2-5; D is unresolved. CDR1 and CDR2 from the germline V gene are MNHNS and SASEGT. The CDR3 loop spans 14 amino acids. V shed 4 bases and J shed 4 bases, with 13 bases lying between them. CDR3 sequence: CASSATVARETQYF. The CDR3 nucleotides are TGTGCCAGCAGTGCCACCGTGGCAAGAGAGACCCAGTACTTC.

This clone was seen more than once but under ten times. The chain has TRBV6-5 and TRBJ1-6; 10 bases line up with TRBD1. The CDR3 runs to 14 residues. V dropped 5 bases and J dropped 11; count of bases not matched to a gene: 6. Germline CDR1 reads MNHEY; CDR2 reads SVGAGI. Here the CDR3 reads CASSTGDRGPPLHF. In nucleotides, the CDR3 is TGTGCCAGCAGTACCGGCGACAGGGGGCCACCCCTCCACTTT.

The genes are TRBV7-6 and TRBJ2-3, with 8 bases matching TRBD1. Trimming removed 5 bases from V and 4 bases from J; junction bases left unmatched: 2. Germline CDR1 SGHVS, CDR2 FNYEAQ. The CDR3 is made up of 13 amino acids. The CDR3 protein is CASSDRGPDTQYF. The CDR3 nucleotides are TGTGCCAGCAGCGACAGGGGCCCAGATACGCAGTATTTT.